This T cell receptor beta chain was captured in a study of identical twins. The V end lost 6 bases, the J end lost 6 bases, and 13 bases lay between the germline ends. The CDR3 spans 12 residues. The germline V gene has CDR1 SQVTM and CDR2 ANQGSEA. This clonotype turned up a few times. Using its own MiXCR run on the 5' RACE reads, TCRdb lists one record per CDR3 protein. Of about 700,000 distinct CDR3 sequences listed, 8.5% to 9.5% are singletons. The sample was also linked to a second study, of yellow fever vaccine responses in identical twins.

The chain combines TRBV29-1 with TRBJ2-3; no definite D call. What was sequenced was PBMCs. The TCR sequence derives from a woman under 30 in good health. CDR3: CSVVHLGDTQYF. In DNA form, the CDR3 reads TGCAGCGTCGTTCATTTGGGGGATACGCAGTATTTT.